Each of the 27 T cell receptor beta chains below was sequenced from the same sample in a study of human T cells and chemical hapten exposure (TCRdb year 2021). Per the publication, the time point label means: pre-sensitization, week 0. The sample's treatment or condition, from its label and the paper: therapeutic diphenylcyclopropenone sensitization with weekly scalp DPC. Library preparation used RACE. Sequenced using a NextSeq 500. The raw public data were reprocessed by TCRdb itself: fastp quality trimming at Q25, MiXCR clonotype calling, in-frame beta chains only. Merged by CDR3 protein, the rows form single entries marked with the most common genes and DNA. In all, the sample holds approximately 400,000 distinct CDR3 sequences, and about 5.1% of those were seen once. The top ten constitute around 2.6% of the sample. Specimen: whole blood, collected in connection with sensitization to the hapten diphenylcyclopropenone (DPC). Receptor source: a woman in her 50s with alopecia areata. Some clones in this sample may be carry-over from other donors' samples.

The rearrangement uses TRBV12-3 or TRBV12-4 and TRBJ1-3; TRBD1 is a possible D gene (5 bases). The CDR3 contains 14 residues. The V end was cut by 5 bases, the J end by 8 bases, with 16 bases between. The CDR3 DNA is TGTGCCAGCAGTCGAGGGGCCGAGAGGCACACCATATATTTT. Amino acid sequence: CASSRGAERHTIYF.

This clonotype has only a few counts. J is TRBJ1-2 and V is TRBV20-1, with a possible D match to TRBD1 (5 bases). Looked up from germline, CDR1 is DFQATT and CDR2 is SNEGSKA (reference sequence). Trimming took 0 bases from V and 3 from J, leaving 8 bases between them. CDR3 size: 13 residues. The CDR3 nucleotides are TGCAGTGCTAGAGATTTGGGGGACTATGGCTACACCTTC. It specifies CSARDLGDYGYTF.

This clonotype has more than one count but fewer than ten. The chain links TRBV28 to TRBJ2-7; tentative D call: TRBD2 (5 bases). Trimming removed 5 bases from V and 5 bases from J, with 19 bases in between. This CDR3 is built from 15 residues. Germline lookup yields CDR1 MDHEN and CDR2 SYDVKM. The CDR3 nucleotides read TGTGCCAGCAGTGCTTACGGGATGACCTTGGACGAGCAGTACTTC. Translated, it gives CASSAYGMTLDEQYF.

This clonotype was counted between two and nine times. The gene calls are TRBV5-1 and TRBJ2-3; 7 bases line up with TRBD1. Unmatched junction bases numbered 8, after V lost 4 bases and J lost 0 bases. Germline values: CDR1 SGHRS, CDR2 YFSETQ. The CDR3 has 16 amino acids. The CDR3: CASSAGTVTSTDTQYF. The CDR3 DNA reads as TGCGCCAGCAGCGCCGGGACAGTTACTAGCACAGATACGCAGTATTTT.

The sample holds many counts of this clonotype. The chain recombines TRBV6-2 or TRBV6-3 with TRBJ2-2, with a possible D match to TRBD2 (5 bases). This CDR3 comprises 12 residues. CDR1 MNHEY and CDR2 SVGEGT come from the germline V gene. Trimming shortened V by 8 bases and J by 7 bases, and 11 bases separated the two germline ends. In nucleotides, the CDR3 is TGTGCCAGCGGTCGGGATGGCGGGGAGCTGTTTTTT. Its translation is CASGRDGGELFF.

This clonotype was detected ten times or more. V usage is TRBV2 and J usage is TRBJ2-1; 9 bases line up with TRBD2. Germline V CDR1 and CDR2: SNHLY, FYNNEI. The ends lost 2 bases at V and 5 bases at J; junction bases unmatched: 7. This CDR3 has 16 residues. The CDR3 sequence: CASSEWAGGQNNEQFF. CDR3 sequence (DNA): TGTGCCAGCAGTGAATGGGCGGGGGGGCAGAACAATGAGCAGTTCTTC.

The chain links TRBV10-3 to TRBJ1-1, with a tentative D call TRBD1 (5 bases). The CDR3 sequence is 14 residues long. The germline gives CDR1 ENHRY, CDR2 SYGVKD. V was pared by 5 bases and J by 2 bases, with 12 bases between. CDR3 DNA: TGTGCCATCAGTACCGGGACTCAAAACACTGAAGCTTTCTTT. Encoded protein: CAISTGTQNTEAFF.

This clonotype was counted at least ten times. At one boundary the junction diverges from the germline segment, which might be a read error. This chain connects TRBV28 to TRBJ2-5, with D perhaps given as TRBD1 or TRBD2 (5 bases each). Germline V gene lookup returns CDR1 MDHEN and CDR2 SYDVKM. CDR3 length equals 12 residues. This CDR3 is CASSLVGANQSF. CDR3 sequence (DNA): TGTGCCAGCAGTCTGGTCGGGGCTAATCAATCGTTC.

This clonotype appeared many times. This rearrangement joins TRBV20-1 to TRBJ2-7, with TRBD2 matching 11 bases. The CDR3 consists of 14 residues. Germline values: CDR1 DFQATT, CDR2 SNEGSKA (reference sequence). V was clipped by 6 bases and J by 0 bases; unmatched bases: 4. The CDR3 sequence: CSAPTSGASYEQYF. As DNA, the CDR3 is TGCAGTGCGCCGACTAGCGGGGCCTCCTACGAGCAGTACTTC.

This clonotype was found many times. The chain links TRBV12-3 or TRBV12-4 to TRBJ2-7; D may be TRBD1 (6 bases). V was cut by 3 bases and J by 6 bases, with 9 bases left in between. This CDR3 contains 12 residues. DNA of the CDR3: TGTGCCAGCAGTTTGGGACACTCCGAGCAGTACTTC. Protein sequence: CASSLGHSEQYF.

At least ten counts were recorded for this clonotype. The chain employs TRBV7-9 and TRBJ2-3; TRBD2 matches 9 bases. The CDR3 covers 16 residues. Per germline, CDR1 SEHNR and CDR2 FQNEAQ (reference sequence). J lost 6 bases, V lost 4 bases, and 11 bases had no gene match. CDR3 nucleotide sequence: TGTGCCAGCAGCTCTCTTCCCGGACTAGCGATCGATACGCAGTATTTT. Translation: CASSSLPGLAIDTQYF.

There are a few counts of this clonotype. V and J are TRBV7-9 and TRBJ2-5; D is perhaps TRBD2 (6 bases). The V gene lost 0 bases and the J gene lost 7 bases, with 6 bases spanning the gap. The CDR3 is 12 residues long. The germline CDR1 and CDR2 sequences are SEHNR and FQNEAQ (reference sequence). CDR3 amino acids: CASSLAGGTQYF. The CDR3 coding sequence is TGTGCCAGCAGCTTAGCGGGGGGGACCCAGTACTTC.

This clonotype was seen more than once but under ten times. V usage is TRBV12-3 or TRBV12-4 and J usage is TRBJ2-3, with 8 nucleotides matching TRBD2. The CDR3 is 13 residues long. With V trimmed by 10 bases and J by 3 bases, 6 bases remained unmatched. The CDR3 nucleotides are TGTGCCACCTCACTAGCGGTAACAGATACGCAGTATTTT. It yields the protein CATSLAVTDTQYF.

This clonotype appeared many times. The chain links TRBV20-1 to TRBJ2-1; perhaps TRBD2 as D (6 bases). The CDR3 totals 15 residues. Deletions cut 5 bases from V and 9 bases from J, with 23 bases between. Germline lookup yields CDR1 DFQATT and CDR2 SNEGSKA (reference sequence). The CDR3: CSAPPIGSGKVEQFF. CDR3 nucleotides: TGCAGTGCTCCTCCAATTGGTAGCGGAAAAGTTGAGCAGTTCTTC.

This chain links TRBV9 with TRBJ2-4; D is uncertain. CDR1 and CDR2 from the germline V gene are SGDLS and YYNGEE. The CDR3 has 16 amino acids. V shed 4 bases and J shed 0 bases, with 14 bases lying between them. CDR3 residues: CASSPEPTKAKNIQYF. The CDR3 nucleotides are TGTGCCAGCAGCCCGGAACCGACGAAAGCCAAAAACATTCAGTACTTC.

Ten or more counts support this clonotype. This rearrangement joins TRBV6-1 to TRBJ2-1; 7 positions agree with TRBD2. CDR3 length: 15 residues. Trimming cost V 2 bases and J 4 bases; bases outside gene matches: 5. From germline, CDR1 is MNHNS and CDR2 SASEGT. DNA for the CDR3: TGTGCCAGCAGTGAATCACTAGCGCTTTACAATGAGCAGTTCTTC. It translates to CASSESLALYNEQFF.

This clonotype was observed at least ten times. The chain combines TRBV5-1 with TRBJ2-3; 11 bases agree with TRBD2. CDR1 and CDR2 from the germline V gene are SGHRS and YFSETQ. J gave up 3 bases and V 4 bases, and 10 bases lay outside the gene matches. The CDR3 is made up of 17 amino acids. The CDR3: CASSVWTSGYSTDTQYF. The CDR3 DNA reads TGCGCCAGCAGCGTCTGGACTAGCGGGTATTCGACAGATACGCAGTATTTT.

The V and J genes are TRBV18 and TRBJ1-4; D remains ambiguous. The CDR3 contains 18 residues. V was clipped by 3 bases and J by 0 bases, with 17 bases between them. The germline V gene has CDR1 KGHSH and CDR2 LQKENI. As DNA, the CDR3 is TGTGCCAGCTCACCTTTTGAACAGCCTTCTTCAACTAATGAAAAACTGTTTTTT. This sequence encodes CASSPFEQPSSTNEKLFF.

This clonotype was observed a handful of times. This chain connects TRBV5-1 to TRBJ2-4; unclear D gene. CDR1 and CDR2 (germline): SGHRS, YFSETQ. This CDR3 contains 14 residues. V lost 0 bases, J lost 5 bases, and 9 bases lay in between. CDR3 loop: CASSLDGPENIQYF. The CDR3 DNA reads as TGCGCCAGCAGCTTGGATGGTCCGGAAAACATTCAGTACTTC. Drawing the rest from reference TRBV5-1 and TRBJ2-4, the complete variable domain is KAGVTQTPRYLIKTRGQQVTLSCSPISGHRSVSWYQQTPGQGLQFLFEYFSETQRNKGNFPGRFSGRQFSNSRSEMNVSTLELGDSALYLCASSLDGPENIQYFGAGTRLSVL.

The J gene is TRBJ2-7, the V gene TRBV7-2; tentative D call: TRBD1 (6 bases). The CDR3 is 14 residues long. Per the germline V gene, CDR1 is SGHTA and CDR2 is FQGNSA. Trimming shortened V by 5 bases and J by 2 bases, and 13 bases separated the two germline ends. CDR3 nucleotide sequence: TGTGCCAGCAGCCCAGACAGGTTCCCCTACGAGCAGTACTTC. It translates to CASSPDRFPYEQYF.

This clonotype has more than one count but fewer than ten. This chain links TRBV19 with TRBJ2-1, with TRBD2 identical over 15 bases. The germline gives CDR1 LNHDA, CDR2 SQIVND (reference sequence). The CDR3 covers 16 residues. Germline trimming cut 7 bases from V and 8 bases from J; bases unmatched to any gene: 9. The DNA for the CDR3 is TGTGCCAGTACTAACGGACTAGCGGGAGGGCCCCATGAGCAGTTCTTC. Translation: CASTNGLAGGPHEQFF.

Of note for this clonotype: A much larger clone lies one base from this, so it may be a read error. The CDR3 protein is CASSALGDEQFF. As DNA, the CDR3 is TGTGCCAGCAGTGCCTTGGGCGATGAGCAGTTCTTC. V usage is TRBV25-1 and J usage is TRBJ2-1; no clear D gene. This CDR3 is built from 12 residues. V dropped 4 bases and J dropped 8 bases, with 9 bases sitting between them. CDR1 and CDR2 (germline): MGHDK, SYGVNS. The variable domain in full, completed from reference TRBV25-1 and TRBJ2-1, reads EADIYQTPRYLVIGTGKKITLECSQTMGHDKMYWYQQDPGMELHLIHYSYGVNSTEKGDLSSESTVSRIRTEHFPLTLESARPSHTSQYLCASSALGDEQFFGPGTRLTVL.

This clonotype has ten or more counts. The V call is TRBV20-1, the J call TRBJ2-3; D gene unclear. V was pared by 7 bases and J by 1 base, with 6 bases between. CDR3 length: 11 residues. Germline V lookup: CDR1 DFQATT, CDR2 SNEGSKA (reference sequence). This CDR3 reads CSGRGTDTQYF. CDR3 in DNA: TGCAGTGGAAGGGGCACAGATACGCAGTATTTT.

The J gene is TRBJ1-6, the V gene TRBV12-3 or TRBV12-4, with a possible D match to TRBD1 (5 bases). V lost 5 bases and J 8 bases, leaving 13 bases between the germline ends. The CDR3 extends over 14 amino acids. The CDR3 sequence is CASSPSRGDSPLHF. The CDR3 coding sequence is TGTGCCAGCAGTCCCTCGCGGGGCGATTCACCCCTCCACTTT.

This clonotype was detected many times. For the CDR3, the DNA is TGCAGCGTTGAAGCTGAGCGGGAGGGAAACTCTGGGGCCAACGTCCTGACTTTC. Encoded protein: CSVEAEREGNSGANVLTF. V and J are TRBV29-1 and TRBJ2-6, with 10 bases identical to TRBD2. Germline V gene sequence: CDR1 SQVTM, CDR2 ANQGSEA. The CDR3 runs 18 residues. V was pared by 1 base and J by 0 bases, with 6 bases of the junction left unmatched.

This clonotype was counted a few times. The chain carries TRBV24-1 and TRBJ2-1; 9 bases map to TRBD2. CDR3 size: 16 residues. Trimming took 4 bases from V and 3 from J; bases not matched to a gene: 6. Germline lookup yields CDR1 KGHDR and CDR2 SFDVKD. CDR3 amino acids: CATSESASGDYNEQFF. CDR3 DNA sequence: TGTGCCACCAGTGAGTCTGCTAGCGGGGACTACAATGAGCAGTTCTTC.

Many counts were recorded for this clonotype. This rearrangement joins TRBV24-1 to TRBJ2-3, with D possibly TRBD2 on 6 matching bases. Germline V CDR1 and CDR2: KGHDR, SFDVKD. V was pared by 4 bases and J by 4 bases, with 8 bases between. CDR3 length equals 13 residues. CDR3 amino acids: CATSEDYSDTQYF. The CDR3 DNA is TGTGCCACCAGTGAGGACTACTCAGATACGCAGTATTTT.